These T cell receptor beta chains were read from a single sample in a study of cytomegalovirus exposure and HLA in healthy donors. Sequencing used immunoSEQ multiplex PCR; TCRdb keeps in-frame clones, though not all of them. The data contain around 110,000 clones, 55% to 65% of them singletons. Sequences were obtained from PBMCs. Receptor source: a woman aged 40 to 50 in good health and CMV-seropositive. The conserved cysteine and the conserved F or W are not part of the CDR3 here.

CDR3 protein: ASSLVGGSSYNSPLH
CDR3 length: 15
J gene: TRBJ1-6
V gene: TRBV5-1

CDR3 protein: ASSLDEGGYTDTQY
CDR3 length: 14
J gene: TRBJ2-3
V gene: TRBV5-6

CDR3 protein: ASSLAAGTGPPPGELF
CDR3 length: 16
J gene: TRBJ2-2
V gene: TRBV5-1

CDR3 protein: ASSLRLGTSDTGELF
CDR3 length: 15
J gene: TRBJ2-2
V gene: TRBV11-2

CDR3 protein: AISFSGRASTDTQY
CDR3 length: 14
J gene: TRBJ2-3
V gene: TRBV10-3

CDR3 protein: ASGLPLDSGRAGVDTQY
CDR3 length: 17
J gene: TRBJ2-3
V gene: TRBV12-5

CDR3 protein: ASSSRFGMNTEAF
CDR3 length: 13
J gene: TRBJ1-1
V gene: TRBV7-8

CDR3 protein: ASSVRKWGTDVYEQY
CDR3 length: 15
J gene: .
V gene: TRBV13

CDR3 protein: ASSNPEDGFLKLF
CDR3 length: 13
J gene: TRBJ1-4
V gene: TRBV2

CDR3 protein: ASSTGSSYNEQF
CDR3 length: 12
J gene: TRBJ2-1
V gene: TRBV19

CDR3 protein: ASSPNSGSEYEQY
CDR3 length: 13
J gene: TRBJ2-7
V gene: TRBV18

CDR3 protein: ASSRLGLTAPAGELF
CDR3 length: 15
J gene: TRBJ2-2
V gene: TRBV27

CDR3 protein: ASSVGGDSYEQY
CDR3 length: 12
J gene: TRBJ2-7
V gene: TRBV28

CDR3 protein: ASSVTGTGAYGYT
CDR3 length: 13
J gene: TRBJ1-2
V gene: TRBV7-2

CDR3 protein: ASSQGRAGGTYEQY
CDR3 length: 14
J gene: TRBJ2-7
V gene: TRBV4-3

CDR3 protein: ASSLGTSGNEQF
CDR3 length: 12
J gene: TRBJ2-1
V gene: TRBV27

CDR3 protein: ASSTQAYNEQF
CDR3 length: 11
J gene: TRBJ2-1
V gene: TRBV5-4

CDR3 protein: AWSLRGGLGNEQY
CDR3 length: 13
J gene: .
V gene: TRBV30

CDR3 protein: ASSSTGAGETQY
CDR3 length: 12
J gene: TRBJ2-5
V gene: TRBV7-3

CDR3 protein: ASSLNGRETQY
CDR3 length: 11
J gene: TRBJ2-5
V gene: TRBV7-2

CDR3 protein: ASSDASGRDTGELF
CDR3 length: 14
J gene: TRBJ2-2
V gene: TRBV5-4

CDR3 protein: ARKKLAGGPPYNEQF
CDR3 length: 15
J gene: TRBJ2-1
V gene: TRBV2

CDR3 protein: ASNSLAGGTSTDTQY
CDR3 length: 15
J gene: TRBJ2-3
V gene: TRBV19

CDR3 protein: ASSQPGVKQY
CDR3 length: 10
J gene: TRBJ2-7
V gene: TRBV27

CDR3 protein: AWAGTGGSLSVSTEAF
CDR3 length: 16
J gene: TRBJ1-1
V gene: TRBV30

CDR3 protein: ASEVKGYT
CDR3 length: 8
J gene: TRBJ1-2
V gene: TRBV19

CDR3 protein: ASSPNKRWDTEAF
CDR3 length: 13
J gene: TRBJ1-1
V gene: TRBV7-2

CDR3 protein: ASSPGTGGGYEQY
CDR3 length: 13
J gene: TRBJ2-7
V gene: TRBV4-1

CDR3 protein: ASSQVYHQPQH
CDR3 length: 11
J gene: TRBJ1-5
V gene: TRBV7-2

CDR3 protein: ASSLWTGELF
CDR3 length: 10
J gene: TRBJ2-2
V gene: TRBV27

CDR3 protein: ASSPLVPSYTHYNEQF
CDR3 length: 16
J gene: TRBJ2-1
V gene: TRBV11-2

CDR3 protein: ASSAMTVPLYSNQPQH
CDR3 length: 16
J gene: TRBJ1-5
V gene: TRBV18

CDR3 protein: ASSLALVTGGRDEQY
CDR3 length: 15
J gene: TRBJ2-7
V gene: TRBV7-8

CDR3 protein: ASSLARLAGGLEQF
CDR3 length: 14
J gene: TRBJ2-1
V gene: TRBV19

CDR3 protein: ASSGDRDSYGYT
CDR3 length: 12
J gene: TRBJ1-2
V gene: TRBV28

CDR3 protein: ASTFNGGTDTQY
CDR3 length: 12
J gene: TRBJ2-3
V gene: TRBV11-2

CDR3 protein: ASSSLNSNQPQH
CDR3 length: 12
J gene: TRBJ1-5
V gene: TRBV7-8

CDR3 protein: ASSDGYLGEQY
CDR3 length: 11
J gene: TRBJ2-7
V gene: TRBV6-1

CDR3 protein: ASSWALGRGRLYEQY
CDR3 length: 15
J gene: .
V gene: TRBV11-2

CDR3 protein: ASSVGGLAPDTQY
CDR3 length: 13
J gene: TRBJ2-3
V gene: TRBV9

CDR3 protein: ASSLEESQETQY
CDR3 length: 12
J gene: TRBJ2-5
V gene: TRBV7-9

CDR3 protein: ASSQPPGLPVGEQF
CDR3 length: 14
J gene: TRBJ2-1
V gene: TRBV7-8

CDR3 protein: ASSRVLPEGQY
CDR3 length: 11
J gene: TRBJ2-7
V gene: TRBV27

CDR3 protein: ASSTGDNAEAF
CDR3 length: 11
J gene: TRBJ1-1
V gene: TRBV5-1

CDR3 protein: ASSDGTASYNEQF
CDR3 length: 13
J gene: TRBJ2-1
V gene: TRBV6-4

CDR3 protein: ASSGIAGVVDTQY
CDR3 length: 13
J gene: TRBJ2-3
V gene: TRBV2

CDR3 protein: ASSHSGTDLYEQY
CDR3 length: 13
J gene: TRBJ2-7
V gene: TRBV23-1